The next 27 T cell receptor beta chains were all read from a single sample in a study of cytomegalovirus exposure and HLA in healthy donors. The PCR made use of 60 Vbeta and 13 Jbeta primers. The assay was immunoSEQ multiplex PCR, and TCRdb's table has in-frame clones only and misses some. The table lists 100,000 or so clones, 75% to 90% of them singletons, with less than 5% in the top ten. Sequences were obtained from PBMCs. The source of these receptors is a young man in good health and CMV-seronegative.

V and J are TRBV28 and TRBJ1-2; weak D call: TRBD1 (5 bases). The germline gives CDR1 MDHEN, CDR2 SYDVKM. CDR3 size: 14 residues. Trimming stripped 5 bases from V and 3 bases from J, with 13 bases between. CDR3 residues: CASSPGQGYYGYTF. CDR3 in DNA: TGTGCCAGCAGTCCCGGGCAGGGATACTATGGCTACACCTTC.

As DNA, the CDR3 is TGTGCCAGCAGTTTATATGGAGGGACCAGGACCCTTTCACCCCTCCACTTT. Translated: CASSLYGGTRTLSPLHF. This rearrangement joins TRBV28 to TRBJ1-6; D might be TRBD1 (5 bases). V shed 1 base and J shed 9 bases, with 19 bases lying between them. Germline values: CDR1 MDHEN, CDR2 SYDVKM. There are 17 residues in the CDR3.

The gene calls are TRBV6-6 and TRBJ1-5, with TRBD1 identical over 8 bases. This CDR3 has 14 residues. The germline CDR1 and CDR2 sequences are MNHNY and SVGAGI (reference sequence). With 5 bases clipped from V and 11 bases from J, the junction kept 11 bases outside the gene matches. CDR3 sequence: CASSQRTGRMAQHF. The CDR3 DNA sequence: TGTGCCAGCAGTCAAAGGACAGGGAGAATGGCCCAGCATTTT.

The rearrangement uses TRBV5-6 and TRBJ2-7; D is possibly TRBD2 (5 bases). The CDR3 consists of 13 residues. From germline, CDR1 is SGHDT and CDR2 YYEEEE. V lost 1 base and J lost 0, with 5 bases in between. In DNA, the CDR3 is TGTGCCAGCAGCTTGACTAGCTCCTACGAGCAGTACTTC. Protein sequence: CASSLTSSYEQYF.

V and J are TRBV29-1 and TRBJ2-1; 12 nucleotides agree with TRBD2. The CDR3 has 16 residues. V shed 6 bases and J 5 bases; nucleotides not matched to a gene: 11. Germline V CDR1 and CDR2: SQVTM, ANQGSEA. The CDR3 DNA reads as TGCAGCGTCCAAAGACTAGCGGGAGAGTTGGACAATGAGCAGTTCTTC. It is translated as CSVQRLAGELDNEQFF.

The rearrangement uses TRBV7-2 and TRBJ1-5; D is unresolved. The germline CDR1 and CDR2 sequences are SGHTA and FQGNSA. V was shortened by 0 bases and J by 2 bases, with 5 bases between the two germline ends. This CDR3 spans 14 amino acids. CDR3 region: CASSLASGNQPQHF. DNA of the CDR3: TGTGCCAGCAGCTTAGCCTCGGGCAATCAGCCCCAGCATTTT. The whole variable domain, filled in from reference TRBV7-2 and TRBJ1-5, reads GAGVSQSPSNKVTEKGKDVELRCDPISGHTALYWYRQSLGQGLEFLIYFQGNSAPDKSGLPSDRFSAERTGGSVSTLTIQRTQQEDSAVYLCASSLASGNQPQHFGDGTRLSIL.

The CDR3 bases are TGTGCCAGCAGTGAATATACGGGAGGCAATCAGCCCCAGCATTTT. Residues: CASSEYTGGNQPQHF. The V gene is TRBV6-1, the J gene TRBJ1-5; D gene ambiguous. Germline V CDR1 and CDR2: MNHNS, SASEGT. With 2 bases removed from V and 2 bases from J, the gap between germline ends came to 10 bases. The CDR3 is 15 residues long.

This CDR3 is CASSLGRGGFYEQYF. The DNA of the CDR3 is TGTGCCAGCAGCTTGGGGCGGGGGGGCTTTTACGAGCAGTACTTC. The rearrangement joins TRBV5-4 to TRBJ2-7; 9 nucleotides match TRBD2. V trimming: 0 bases; J trimming: 4 bases; junction bases outside the gene matches: 5. Germline V gives CDR1 SGHNT, CDR2 YYREEE (reference sequence). CDR3 length equals 15 residues.

This clone showed up just a few times. This chain links TRBV12-5 with TRBJ2-3, with TRBD2 as a possible D gene (6 bases). The V gene lost 2 bases and the J gene lost 6 bases, with 21 bases spanning the gap. CDR1 LGHNT and CDR2 FRNRAP come from the germline V gene. The CDR3 is 17 amino acids. CDR3 bases: TGTGCTAGTGGTTTGTCGGATCCGGGACTCCCCTTGGATACGCAGTATTTT. Amino acid sequence: CASGLSDPGLPLDTQYF.

The chain couples TRBV18 to TRBJ2-2; 12 bases fit TRBD2. The V gene's germline CDR1 is KGHSH and CDR2 LQKENI. V lost 5 bases, J lost 4 bases, and 8 bases stayed unmatched. The CDR3 totals 17 residues. CDR3 sequence (DNA): TGTGCCAGCTCATCGATGACTAGCGGGAGTTTCACCGGGGAGCTGTTTTTT. Translation: CASSSMTSGSFTGELFF.

V and J are TRBV4-1 and TRBJ2-7, with TRBD2 matching 7 bases. The CDR3 runs to 14 residues. Germline CDR1 is MGHRA and CDR2 is YSYEKL. The V segment lost 6 bases and the J segment 3 bases; nucleotides outside the gene matches: 8. CDR3 DNA sequence: TGCGCCAGCAGTCGACTAGCTGGGCGCTACGAGCAGTACTTC. This translates into CASSRLAGRYEQYF.

The chain uses TRBV10-3 and TRBJ2-7; TRBD1 matches at 8 bases. Losses at the gene ends were 6 bases for V and 4 bases for J; bases not matched to a gene: 11. The CDR3 is made up of 15 amino acids. The V gene's germline CDR1 is ENHRY and CDR2 SYGVKD. The CDR3 region is CAISAPGQESYEQYF. CDR3 coding DNA: TGTGCCATCAGCGCGCCGGGACAGGAGTCGTACGAGCAGTACTTC.

The V and J genes are TRBV9 and TRBJ1-5, with D perhaps TRBD1 (5 bases). Trimming removed 2 bases from V and 8 bases from J, with 23 bases in between. Germline V CDR1 and CDR2: SGDLS, YYNGEE. The CDR3 contains 17 residues. In DNA, the CDR3 is TGTGCCAGCAGCGTCGGGCAGGCACCATGGGGAGGGGAGCCCCAGCATTTT. Amino acid sequence: CASSVGQAPWGGEPQHF.

V gene TRBV7-2 combines with J gene TRBJ2-1; 8 bases fit TRBD1. The trim removed 1 base at V and 1 base at J, leaving 0 bases unmatched. The CDR3 sequence is 15 residues long. Germline V gene data show CDR1 as SGHTA and CDR2 as FQGNSA. The CDR3 loop is CASSLGTGSYNEQFF. CDR3 sequence (DNA): TGTGCCAGCAGCTTAGGGACAGGGTCCTACAATGAGCAGTTCTTC.

This chain uses TRBV2 with TRBJ1-4, with D possibly being TRBD1 (5 bases). The CDR3 has 11 amino acids. Trimming shortened V by 10 bases and J by 12 bases, and 15 bases separated the two germline ends. Germline CDR1 is SNHLY and CDR2 is FYNNEI. CDR3 DNA sequence: TGTGCCACCGGGGGGACTCTGGAACTGTTTTTT. Translated: CATGGTLELFF. The whole variable domain, filled in from reference TRBV2 and TRBJ1-4, reads EPEVTQTPSHQVTQMGQEVILRCVPISNHLYFYWYRQILGQKVEFLVSFYNNEISEKSEIFDDQFSVERPDGSNFTLKIRSTKLEDSAMYFCATGGTLELFFGSGTQLSVL.

V and J are TRBV11-2 and TRBJ2-7, with TRBD1 matching over 7 bases. V lost 5 bases, J lost 5 bases, and 9 bases stayed unmatched. CDR1 SGHAT and CDR2 FQNNGV come from the germline V gene. CDR3 size: 14 residues. The CDR3 region is CASSLQGVINEQYF. The CDR3 region has the DNA TGTGCCAGCAGCCTCCAGGGGGTGATAAACGAGCAGTACTTC.

The V and J genes are TRBV7-2 and TRBJ2-7; 8 bases match TRBD1. Per germline, CDR1 SGHTA and CDR2 FQGNSA. The V segment lost 5 bases and the J segment 2 bases; nucleotides outside the gene matches: 8. This CDR3 region has 15 residues. In nucleotides, the CDR3 is TGTGCCAGCAGCACCAGACAGGGGACTCCCTACGAGCAGTACTTC. As protein: CASSTRQGTPYEQYF. Complete variable domain (other parts from reference TRBV7-2 and TRBJ2-7): GAGVSQSPSNKVTEKGKDVELRCDPISGHTALYWYRQSLGQGLEFLIYFQGNSAPDKSGLPSDRFSAERTGGSVSTLTIQRTQQEDSAVYLCASSTRQGTPYEQYFGPGTRLTVT.

This clone was seen a single time. The genes are TRBV7-6 and TRBJ2-7, with 9 nucleotides matching TRBD2. This CDR3 has 15 residues. V dropped 5 bases and J dropped 0; count of bases not matched to a gene: 5. Germline V gene lookup returns CDR1 SGHVS and CDR2 FNYEAQ. The CDR3, as DNA: TGTGCCAGCAGCCCAGCGGGGGGATTCTCCTACGAGCAGTACTTC. As protein: CASSPAGGFSYEQYF.

The V call is TRBV7-6, the J call TRBJ2-1; D is perhaps TRBD2 (5 bases). The germline V gene encodes CDR1 SGHVS and CDR2 FNYEAQ. This CDR3 region has 13 residues. V was cut by 1 base and J by 7 bases, with 8 bases left in between. In DNA form, the CDR3 reads TGTGCCAGCAGCTTAGGGGCGGGTAATGAGCAGTTCTTC. Amino acid sequence: CASSLGAGNEQFF.

This clone has only one observation. The gene calls are TRBV28 and TRBJ2-2, with D possibly being TRBD2 (5 bases). CDR1 and CDR2 (germline): MDHEN, SYDVKM. Trimming pared 8 bases from V and 4 bases from J, leaving 17 bases between. The CDR3 is 15 residues long. The CDR3 coding sequence is TGTGCCAGCCGGACTGGAACCGCGGGCACCGGGGAGCTGTTTTTT. The encoded protein is CASRTGTAGTGELFF. The complete variable domain, with remaining parts taken from reference TRBV28 and TRBJ2-2, reads DVKVTQSSRYLVKRTGEKVFLECVQDMDHENMFWYRQDPGLGLRLIYFSYDVKMKEKGDIPEGYSVSREKKERFSLILESASTNQTSMYLCASRTGTAGTGELFFGEGSRLTVL.

The chain is built from TRBV9 and TRBJ2-7; no clear D. Germline CDR1 is SGDLS and CDR2 is YYNGEE. This CDR3 spans 14 amino acids. Trimming pared 0 bases from V and 4 bases from J, leaving 11 bases between. CDR3 DNA sequence: TGTGCCAGCAGCGTAGCCGGCTCGGGTTACGAGCAGTACTTC. Its protein is CASSVAGSGYEQYF.

This clone was seen only once. The DNA of the CDR3 is TGTGCCAGCACGCCTCCCACAGGGTGGATGGACACAGATACGCAGTATTTT. Encoded protein: CASTPPTGWMDTDTQYF. V is TRBV5-8 and J is TRBJ2-3, with D perhaps matching TRBD1 (6 bases). CDR1 is SGHTS, CDR2 YDEGEE, per germline. Trimming left V 6 bases short and J 2 bases short, with 22 bases between. CDR3 size: 17 residues.

This clone was seen a few times. V usage is TRBV18 and J usage is TRBJ2-7; a possible D gene is TRBD2 (6 bases). In germline, CDR1 is KGHSH, CDR2 LQKENI. The CDR3 contains 15 residues. With 0 bases removed from V and 3 bases from J, the gap between germline ends came to 12 bases. CDR3 protein: CASSPPSDGGYEQYF. In DNA form, the CDR3 reads TGTGCCAGCTCACCACCATCGGACGGGGGCTACGAGCAGTACTTC.

V is TRBV4-2 and J is TRBJ1-2; D uncertain. The CDR3 is 13 amino acids. Trimming stripped 2 bases from V and 4 bases from J, with 8 bases between. Germline CDR1 LGHNA, CDR2 YNFKEQ. The CDR3 is CASSQRGSYGYTF. CDR3 DNA sequence: TGTGCCAGCAGCCAACGGGGTAGCTATGGCTACACCTTC.

This chain joins TRBV4-1 and TRBJ2-4, with D tentatively TRBD2 (5 bases). The germline V gene has CDR1 MGHRA and CDR2 YSYEKL. Trimming removed 1 base from V and 9 bases from J, with 13 bases in between. The CDR3 sequence is 14 residues long. CDR3 amino acids: CASSQVRASGIQYF. CDR3 nucleotides: TGCGCCAGCAGCCAAGTGAGGGCTTCTGGCATTCAGTACTTC.

This clone has a single count. J is TRBJ1-6 and V is TRBV25-1; D ambiguous. The CDR3 covers 16 residues. V shed 3 bases and J shed 5 bases, with 14 bases lying between them. Germline lookup yields CDR1 MGHDK and CDR2 SYGVNS. This CDR3 reads CASSEIRGYDNSPLHF. Written as DNA, the CDR3 is TGTGCCAGCAGTGAGATTCGGGGTTACGATAATTCACCCCTCCACTTT.

Comments on this clone: Its ends do not fully match the called genes, so a read error is possible. The V gene is TRBV7-9, the J gene TRBJ2-5; no clear D gene. This CDR3 spans 12 amino acids. Germline loops: CDR1 SEHNR, CDR2 FQNEAQ (reference sequence). CDR3 in DNA: TGTTCCAGCAGCTTTAGTCCAGAGACCCAGTACTTC. Protein: CSSSFSPETQYF.